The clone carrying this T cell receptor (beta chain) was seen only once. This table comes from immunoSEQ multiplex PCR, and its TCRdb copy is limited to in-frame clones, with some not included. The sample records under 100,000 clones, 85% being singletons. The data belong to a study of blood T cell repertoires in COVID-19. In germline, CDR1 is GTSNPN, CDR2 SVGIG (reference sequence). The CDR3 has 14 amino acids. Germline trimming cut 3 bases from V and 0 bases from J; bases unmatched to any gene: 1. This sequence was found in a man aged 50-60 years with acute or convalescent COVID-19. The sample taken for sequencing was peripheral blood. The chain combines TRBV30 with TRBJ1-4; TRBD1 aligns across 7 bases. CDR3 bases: TGTGCCTGGAGGCAGGGGGCAACTAATGAAAAACTGTTTTTT. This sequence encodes CAWRQGATNEKLFF. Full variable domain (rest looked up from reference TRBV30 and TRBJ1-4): SQTIHQWPATLVQPVGSPLSLECTVEGTSNPNLYWYRQAAGRGLQLLFYSVGIGQISSEVPQNLSASRPQDRQFILSSKKLLLSDSGFYLCAWRQGATNEKLFFGSGTQLSVL.